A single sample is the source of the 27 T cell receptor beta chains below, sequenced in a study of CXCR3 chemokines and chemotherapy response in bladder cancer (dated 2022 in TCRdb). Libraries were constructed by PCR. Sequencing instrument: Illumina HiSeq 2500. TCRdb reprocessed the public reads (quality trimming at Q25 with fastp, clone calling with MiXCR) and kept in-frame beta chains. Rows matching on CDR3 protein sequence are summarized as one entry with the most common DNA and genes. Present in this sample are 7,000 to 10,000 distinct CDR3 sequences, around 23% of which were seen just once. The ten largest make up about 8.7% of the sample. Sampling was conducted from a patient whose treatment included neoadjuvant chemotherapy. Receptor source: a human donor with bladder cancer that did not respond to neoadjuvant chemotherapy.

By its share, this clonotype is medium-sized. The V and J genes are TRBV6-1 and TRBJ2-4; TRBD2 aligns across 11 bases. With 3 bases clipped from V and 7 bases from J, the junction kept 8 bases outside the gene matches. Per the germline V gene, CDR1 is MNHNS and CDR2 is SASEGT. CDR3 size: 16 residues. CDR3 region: CASSDSSGGSENIQYF. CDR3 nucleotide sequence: TGTGCCAGCAGTGACTCTAGCGGGGGGAGTGAGAACATTCAGTACTTC.

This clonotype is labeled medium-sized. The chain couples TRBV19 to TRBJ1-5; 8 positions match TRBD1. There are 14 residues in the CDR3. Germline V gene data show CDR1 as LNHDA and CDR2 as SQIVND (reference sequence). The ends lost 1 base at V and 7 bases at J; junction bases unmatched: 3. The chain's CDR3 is CASSIGDRWQPQHF. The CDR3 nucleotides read TGTGCCAGTAGTATAGGGGACAGGTGGCAGCCCCAGCATTTT.

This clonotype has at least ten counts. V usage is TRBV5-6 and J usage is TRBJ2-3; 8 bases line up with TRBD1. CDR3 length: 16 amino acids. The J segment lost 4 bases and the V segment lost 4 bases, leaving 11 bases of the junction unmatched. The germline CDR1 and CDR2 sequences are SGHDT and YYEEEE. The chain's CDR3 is CASSLPQGAMADTQYF. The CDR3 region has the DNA TGTGCCAGCAGCCTGCCTCAGGGGGCTATGGCAGATACGCAGTATTTT.

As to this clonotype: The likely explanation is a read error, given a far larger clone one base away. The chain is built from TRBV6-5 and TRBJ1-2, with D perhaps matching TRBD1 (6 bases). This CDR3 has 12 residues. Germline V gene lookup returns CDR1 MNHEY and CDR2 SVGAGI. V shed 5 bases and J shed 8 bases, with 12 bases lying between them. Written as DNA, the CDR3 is TGTGCCAGCAGTCAGGGGTTAGGAGGCTACACCTTC. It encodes CASSQGLGGYTF.

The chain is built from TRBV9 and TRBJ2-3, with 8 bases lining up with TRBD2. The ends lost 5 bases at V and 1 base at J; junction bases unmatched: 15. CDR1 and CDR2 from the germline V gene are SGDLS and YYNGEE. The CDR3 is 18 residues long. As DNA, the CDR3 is TGTGCCAGCAGTTCGTCCGGGGGGGGTTCGACGGGCACAGATACGCAGTATTTT. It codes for CASSSSGGGSTGTDTQYF.

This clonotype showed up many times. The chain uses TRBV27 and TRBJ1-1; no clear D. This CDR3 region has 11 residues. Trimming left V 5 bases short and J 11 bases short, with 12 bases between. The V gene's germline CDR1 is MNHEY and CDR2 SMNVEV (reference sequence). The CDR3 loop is CASSEGWKAFF. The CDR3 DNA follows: TGTGCCAGCAGTGAGGGTTGGAAGGCTTTCTTT.

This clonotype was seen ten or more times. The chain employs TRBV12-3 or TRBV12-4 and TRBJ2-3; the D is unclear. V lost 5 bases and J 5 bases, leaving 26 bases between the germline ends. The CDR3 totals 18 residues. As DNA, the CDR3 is TGTGCCAGCAGTCTTCCATTCGGGTCCCTCCCAGGAGAAGATACGCAGTATTTT. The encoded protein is CASSLPFGSLPGEDTQYF.

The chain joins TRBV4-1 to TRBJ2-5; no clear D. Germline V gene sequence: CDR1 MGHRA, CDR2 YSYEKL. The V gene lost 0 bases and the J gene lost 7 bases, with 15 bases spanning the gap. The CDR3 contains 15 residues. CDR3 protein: CASSQDWVERGTQYF. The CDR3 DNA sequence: TGCGCCAGCAGCCAAGACTGGGTAGAGCGTGGGACCCAGTACTTC.

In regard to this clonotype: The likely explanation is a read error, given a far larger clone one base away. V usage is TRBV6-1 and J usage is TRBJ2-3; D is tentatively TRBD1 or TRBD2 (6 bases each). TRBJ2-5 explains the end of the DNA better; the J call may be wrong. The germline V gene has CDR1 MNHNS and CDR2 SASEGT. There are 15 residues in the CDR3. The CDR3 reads CASSTGTDLGETQYF. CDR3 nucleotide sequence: TGTGCCAGCAGTACAGGGACTGACCTAGGGGAGACCCAGTACTTC.

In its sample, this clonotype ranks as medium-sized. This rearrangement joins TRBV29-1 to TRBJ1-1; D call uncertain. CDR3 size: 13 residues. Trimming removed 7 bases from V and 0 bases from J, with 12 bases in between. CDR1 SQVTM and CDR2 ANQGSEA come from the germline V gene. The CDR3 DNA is TGCAGCGGGGGATTGGAGATGAACACTGAAGCTTTCTTT. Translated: CSGGLEMNTEAFF.

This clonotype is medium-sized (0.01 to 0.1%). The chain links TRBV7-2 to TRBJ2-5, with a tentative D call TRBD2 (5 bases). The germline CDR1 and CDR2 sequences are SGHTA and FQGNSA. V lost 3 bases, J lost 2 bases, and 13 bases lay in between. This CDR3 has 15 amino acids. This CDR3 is CASSFYLEAQETQYF. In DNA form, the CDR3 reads TGTGCCAGCAGCTTTTACCTGGAGGCACAAGAGACCCAGTACTTC.

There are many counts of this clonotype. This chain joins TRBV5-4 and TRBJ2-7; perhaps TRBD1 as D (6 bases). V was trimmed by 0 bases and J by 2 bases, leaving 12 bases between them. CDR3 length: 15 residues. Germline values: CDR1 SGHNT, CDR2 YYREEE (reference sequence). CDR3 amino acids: CASSLGGPGAYEQYF. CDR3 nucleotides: TGTGCCAGCAGCTTGGGGGGGCCAGGGGCCTACGAGCAGTACTTC.

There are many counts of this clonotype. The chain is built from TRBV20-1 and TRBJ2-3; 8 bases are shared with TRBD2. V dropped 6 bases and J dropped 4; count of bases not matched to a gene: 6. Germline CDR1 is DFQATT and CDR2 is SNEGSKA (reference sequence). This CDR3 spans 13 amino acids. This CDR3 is CSADGGGADTQYF. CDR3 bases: TGCAGTGCGGACGGGGGGGGGGCAGATACGCAGTATTTT.

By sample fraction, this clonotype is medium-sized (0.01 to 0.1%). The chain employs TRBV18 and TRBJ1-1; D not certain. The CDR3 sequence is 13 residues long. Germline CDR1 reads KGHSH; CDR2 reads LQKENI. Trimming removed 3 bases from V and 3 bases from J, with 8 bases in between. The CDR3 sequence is CASSPIEYTEAFF. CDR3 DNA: TGTGCCAGCTCACCCATTGAATACACTGAAGCTTTCTTT.

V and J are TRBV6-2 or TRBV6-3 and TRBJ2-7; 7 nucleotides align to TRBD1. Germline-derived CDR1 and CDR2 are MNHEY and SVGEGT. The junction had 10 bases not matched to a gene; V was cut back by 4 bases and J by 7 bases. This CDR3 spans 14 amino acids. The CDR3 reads CASSSTDRDPEQYF. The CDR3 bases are TGTGCCAGCAGTTCCACCGACAGGGACCCTGAGCAGTACTTC.

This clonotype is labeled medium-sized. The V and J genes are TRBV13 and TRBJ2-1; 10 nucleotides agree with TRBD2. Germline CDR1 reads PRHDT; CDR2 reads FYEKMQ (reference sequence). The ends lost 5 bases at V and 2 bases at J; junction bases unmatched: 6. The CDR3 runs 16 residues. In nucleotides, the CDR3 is TGTGCCAGCAGCCCGCGGCTAGCGGGGGCCTACAATGAGCAGTTCTTC. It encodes CASSPRLAGAYNEQFF.

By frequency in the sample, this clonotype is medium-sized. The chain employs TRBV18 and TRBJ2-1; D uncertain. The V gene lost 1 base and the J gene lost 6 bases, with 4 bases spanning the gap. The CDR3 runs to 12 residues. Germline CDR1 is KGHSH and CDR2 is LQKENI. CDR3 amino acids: CASSPRANEQFF. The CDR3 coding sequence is TGTGCCAGCTCACCACGAGCCAATGAGCAGTTCTTC. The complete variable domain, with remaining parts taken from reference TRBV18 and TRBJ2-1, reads NAGVMQNPRHLVRRRGQEARLRCSPMKGHSHVYWYRQLPEEGLKFMVYLQKENIIDESGMPKERFSAEFPKEGPSILRIQQVVRGDSAAYFCASSPRANEQFFGPGTRLTVL.

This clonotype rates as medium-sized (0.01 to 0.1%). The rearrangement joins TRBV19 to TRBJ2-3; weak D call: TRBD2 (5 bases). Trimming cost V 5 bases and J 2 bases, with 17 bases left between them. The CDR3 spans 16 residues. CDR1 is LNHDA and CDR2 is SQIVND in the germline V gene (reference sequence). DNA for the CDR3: TGTGCCAGTAGTTCAGAATCAGCGGACTTCACAGATACGCAGTATTTT. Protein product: CASSSESADFTDTQYF.

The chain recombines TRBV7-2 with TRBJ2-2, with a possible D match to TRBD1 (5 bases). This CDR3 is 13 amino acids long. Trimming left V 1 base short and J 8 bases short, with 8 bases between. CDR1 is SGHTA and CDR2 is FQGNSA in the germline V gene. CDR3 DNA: TGTGCCAGCAGCTTAGTTGGGGCGGGGGAGCTGTTTTTT. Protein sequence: CASSLVGAGELFF.

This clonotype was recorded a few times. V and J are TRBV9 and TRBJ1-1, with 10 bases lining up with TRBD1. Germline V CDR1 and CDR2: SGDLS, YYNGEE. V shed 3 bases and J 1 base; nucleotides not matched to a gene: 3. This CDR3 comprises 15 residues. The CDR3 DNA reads TGTGCCAGCAGCGAGGGGACAGGGGCGAACACTGAAGCTTTCTTT. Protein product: CASSEGTGANTEAFF.

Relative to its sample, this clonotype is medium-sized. CDR3 nucleotides: TGTGCCAGCAGTTATGGCGGGGACCGCACAGATACGCAGTATTTT. This gives the protein CASSYGGDRTDTQYF. The chain employs TRBV6-6 and TRBJ2-3, with a possible D match to TRBD2 (6 bases). V lost 3 bases, J lost 1 base, and 11 bases lay in between. Per germline, CDR1 MNHNY and CDR2 SVGAGI (reference sequence). This CDR3 spans 15 amino acids.

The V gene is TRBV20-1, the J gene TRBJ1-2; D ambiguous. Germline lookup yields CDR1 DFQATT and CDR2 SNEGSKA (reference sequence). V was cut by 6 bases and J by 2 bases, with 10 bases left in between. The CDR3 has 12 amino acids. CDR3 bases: TGCAGTGCGCCGATGGGGAACTATGGCTACACCTTC. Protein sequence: CSAPMGNYGYTF.

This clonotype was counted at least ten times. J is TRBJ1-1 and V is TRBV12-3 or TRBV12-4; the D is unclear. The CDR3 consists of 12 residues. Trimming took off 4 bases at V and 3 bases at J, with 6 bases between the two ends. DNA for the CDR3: TGTGCCAGCAGTTCTGCGTACACTGAAGCTTTCTTT. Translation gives CASSSAYTEAFF.

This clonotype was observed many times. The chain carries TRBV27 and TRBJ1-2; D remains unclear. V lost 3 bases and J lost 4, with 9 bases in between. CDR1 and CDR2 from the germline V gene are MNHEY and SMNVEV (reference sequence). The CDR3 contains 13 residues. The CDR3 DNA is TGTGCCAGCAGTTTGGGTACCTCCTATGGCTACACCTTC. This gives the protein CASSLGTSYGYTF.

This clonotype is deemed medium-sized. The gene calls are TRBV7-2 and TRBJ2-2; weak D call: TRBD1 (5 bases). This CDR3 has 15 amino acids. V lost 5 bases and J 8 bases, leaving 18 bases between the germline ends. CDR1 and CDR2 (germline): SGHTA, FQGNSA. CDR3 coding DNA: TGTGCCAGCAGCCTATCGTCAGGGCCAACAGGGGAGCTGTTTTTT. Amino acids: CASSLSSGPTGELFF.

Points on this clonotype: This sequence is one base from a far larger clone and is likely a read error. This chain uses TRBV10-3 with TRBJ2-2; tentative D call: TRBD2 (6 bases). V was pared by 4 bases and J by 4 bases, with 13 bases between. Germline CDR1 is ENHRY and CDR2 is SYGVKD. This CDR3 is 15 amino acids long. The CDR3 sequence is CAISVGPSVTGELFF. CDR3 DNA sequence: TGTGCCATCAGTGTCGGGCCTAGCGTCACCGGGGAGCTGTTTTTT.

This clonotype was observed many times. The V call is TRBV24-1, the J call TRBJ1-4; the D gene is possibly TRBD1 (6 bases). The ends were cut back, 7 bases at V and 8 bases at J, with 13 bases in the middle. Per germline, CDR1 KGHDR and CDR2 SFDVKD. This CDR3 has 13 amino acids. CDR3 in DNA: TGTGCCACCAGGCAGGGACAAGGGGAAAAACTGTTTTTT. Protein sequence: CATRQGQGEKLFF.